The clone carrying this TCR beta chain was counted at least ten times. The CDR3 runs to 23 residues. The V gene end was trimmed by 0 bases and the J gene end by 6 bases; junction bases not matched to a gene: 30. Germline values: CDR1 ENHRY, CDR2 SYGVKD. The sample belongs to a study of T cells in Graves' hyperthyroidism and ophthalmopathy. Newly diagnosed hyperthyroidism, duration under 2 months, in patients aged 18 to 65. Patients having uncontrolled infection, another autoimmune disease, pregnancy or lactation were not included. PBMCs were collected from an approximately 10 ml volume of fresh peripheral blood. Template material for amplifying TCR beta CDR3 regions consisted of RNA transcripts. First-round RT-PCR of the TCR CDR3 relied on the HTBI primer set. TCRdb redid the calling of the multiplex PCR reads with MiXCR, one entry per CDR3 protein. The sample carries some 690,000 distinct CDR3 sequences, approximately 15% recorded once.

Source material: blood. This rearrangement joins TRBV10-3 to TRBJ2-7; 9 positions match TRBD2. The sequence was obtained from a man in his fifties with Graves' hyperthyroidism. As DNA, the CDR3 is TGTGCCATCAGTGAGTCGACGGGCCGCCCAGCGGGAGGTTCGAGCCAGCTTTCACGCGAGCAGTACTTC. It is translated as CAISESTGRPAGGSSQLSREQYF.